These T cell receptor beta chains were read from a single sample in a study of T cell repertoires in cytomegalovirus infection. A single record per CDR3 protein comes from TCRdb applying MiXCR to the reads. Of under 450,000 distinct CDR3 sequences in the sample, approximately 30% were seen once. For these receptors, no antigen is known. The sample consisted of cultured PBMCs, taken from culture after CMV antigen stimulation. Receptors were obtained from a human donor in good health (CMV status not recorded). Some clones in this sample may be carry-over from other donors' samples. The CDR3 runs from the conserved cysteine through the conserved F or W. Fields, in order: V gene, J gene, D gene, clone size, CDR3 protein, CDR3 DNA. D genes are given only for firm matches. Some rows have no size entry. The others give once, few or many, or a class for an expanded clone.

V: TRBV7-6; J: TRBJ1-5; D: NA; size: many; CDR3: CASSLQSGGNQPQHF; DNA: TGTGCCAGCAGCTTACAGTCCGGGGGCAATCAGCCCCAGCATTTT
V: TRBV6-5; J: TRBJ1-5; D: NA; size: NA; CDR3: CASSRHGTSNQPQHF; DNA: TGTGCCAGCAGCAGACACGGCACTAGCAATCAGCCCCAGCATTTT
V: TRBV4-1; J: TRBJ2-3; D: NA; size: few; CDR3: CASSQRPGGTDTQYF; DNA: TGCGCCAGCAGCCAACGACCGGGGGGCACAGATACGCAGTATTTT
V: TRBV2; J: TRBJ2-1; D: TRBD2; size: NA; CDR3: CASSVGLAGGSEQFF; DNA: TGTGCCAGCAGTGTGGGGCTAGCGGGAGGAAGTGAGCAGTTCTTC
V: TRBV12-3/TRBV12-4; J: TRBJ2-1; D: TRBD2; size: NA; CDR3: CASSSGLVNEQFF; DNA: TGTGCCAGCAGCTCCGGACTAGTTAATGAGCAGTTCTTC
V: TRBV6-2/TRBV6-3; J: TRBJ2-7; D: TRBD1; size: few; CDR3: CASSYATGKDEQYF; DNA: TGTGCCAGCAGTTACGCGACAGGGAAGGACGAGCAGTACTTC
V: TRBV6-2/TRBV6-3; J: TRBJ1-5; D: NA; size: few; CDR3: CASSRGVQPQHF; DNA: TGTGCCAGCAGCCGAGGGGTTCAGCCCCAGCATTTT
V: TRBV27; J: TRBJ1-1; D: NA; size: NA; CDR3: CASSLTPGWGPSTEAFF; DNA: TGTGCCAGCAGTTTAACGCCGGGGTGGGGGCCTAGCACTGAAGCTTTCTTT
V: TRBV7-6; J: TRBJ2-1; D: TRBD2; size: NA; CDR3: CASSPAGLYNEQFF; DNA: TGTGCCAGCAGCCCAGCGGGATTGTACAATGAGCAGTTCTTC
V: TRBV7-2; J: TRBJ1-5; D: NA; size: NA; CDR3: CASSLRGDSNQPQHF; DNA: TGTGCCAGCAGCTTACGAGGGGATAGCAATCAGCCCCAGCATTTT
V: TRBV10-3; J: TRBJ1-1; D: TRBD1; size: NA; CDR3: CATWTGLENTEAFF; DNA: TGTGCCACCTGGACAGGGCTGGAGAACACTGAAGCTTTCTTT
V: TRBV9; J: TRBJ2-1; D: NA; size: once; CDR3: CARSPRWMNDNEQFF; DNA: TGTGCCAGGAGCCCCCGGTGGATGAATGACAATGAGCAGTTCTTC
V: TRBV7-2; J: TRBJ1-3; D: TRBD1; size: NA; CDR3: CASSLGDRGLGNTIYF; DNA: TGTGCCAGCAGCTTAGGGGACAGGGGGCTTGGAAACACCATATATTTT
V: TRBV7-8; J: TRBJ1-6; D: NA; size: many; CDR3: CASSSRTVSSYNSPLHF; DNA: TGTGCCAGCAGCTCCCGGACAGTGAGCTCCTATAATTCACCCCTCCACTTT
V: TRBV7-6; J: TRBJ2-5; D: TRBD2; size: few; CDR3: CASSQTSGGRGIQETQYF; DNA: TGTGCCAGCAGCCAAACTAGCGGGGGCAGAGGCATACAAGAGACCCAGTACTTC
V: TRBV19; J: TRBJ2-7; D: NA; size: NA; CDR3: CASGRPHEQYF; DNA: TGTGCCAGTGGACGTCCTCACGAGCAGTACTTC
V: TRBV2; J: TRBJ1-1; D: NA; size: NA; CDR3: CASVPPGTEAFF; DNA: TGTGCCAGCGTACCGCCGGGAACTGAAGCTTTCTTT
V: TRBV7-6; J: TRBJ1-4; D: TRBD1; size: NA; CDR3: CASSPGQGEEKLFF; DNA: TGTGCCAGCAGCCCGGGACAGGGCGAAGAAAAACTGTTTTTT
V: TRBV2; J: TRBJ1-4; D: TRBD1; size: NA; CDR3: CASSVAGTGEEKLFF; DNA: TGTGCCAGCAGTGTTGCCGGGACAGGGGAGGAAAAACTGTTTTTT
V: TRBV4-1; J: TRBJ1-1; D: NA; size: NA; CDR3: CASSRPEALDTEAFF; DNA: TGCGCCAGCAGCCGGCCCGAGGCTCTGGACACTGAAGCTTTCTTT
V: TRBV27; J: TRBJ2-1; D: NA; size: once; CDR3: CASSLGLDRYNEQFF; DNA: TGTGCCAGCAGTTTAGGTCTCGACAGGTACAATGAGCAGTTCTTC
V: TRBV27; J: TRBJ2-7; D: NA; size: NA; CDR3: CASSLSRTSSYEQYF; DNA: TGTGCCAGCAGTTTATCGAGGACAAGCTCCTACGAGCAGTACTTC
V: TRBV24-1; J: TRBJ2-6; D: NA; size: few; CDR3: CATRGFGANVLTF; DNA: TGTGCCACCAGAGGTTTTGGGGCCAACGTCCTGACTTTC
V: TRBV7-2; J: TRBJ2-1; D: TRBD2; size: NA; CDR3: CASRWGLGSYNEQFF; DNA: TGTGCCAGCAGATGGGGACTAGGGTCCTACAATGAGCAGTTCTTC
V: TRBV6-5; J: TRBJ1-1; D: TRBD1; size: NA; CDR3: CASSYTRTGVTEAFF; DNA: TGTGCCAGCAGTTACACCAGGACAGGGGTGACTGAAGCTTTCTTT
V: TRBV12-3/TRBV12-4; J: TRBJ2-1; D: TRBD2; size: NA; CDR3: CASRLAGNEQFF; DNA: TGTGCCAGCAGATTAGCGGGGAATGAGCAGTTCTTC
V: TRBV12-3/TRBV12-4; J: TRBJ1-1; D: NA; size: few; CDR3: CASSLTGTWAFF; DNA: TGTGCCAGCAGTTTAACCGGGACATGGGCTTTCTTT
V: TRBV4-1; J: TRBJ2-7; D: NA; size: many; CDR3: CASSQDGAAPYEQYF; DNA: TGCGCCAGCAGCCAAGACGGAGCGGCCCCCTACGAGCAGTACTTC
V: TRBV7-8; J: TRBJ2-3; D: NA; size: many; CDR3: CASSRSNTDTDTQYF; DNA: TGTGCCAGCAGCCGCAGTAATACGGACACAGATACGCAGTATTTT
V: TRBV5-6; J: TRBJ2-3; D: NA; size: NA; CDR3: CASSYDGDTDTQYF; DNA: TGTGCCAGCAGCTACGACGGGGACACAGATACGCAGTATTTT
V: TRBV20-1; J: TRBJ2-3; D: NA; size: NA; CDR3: CSAKEPQGSTDTQYF; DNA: TGCAGTGCTAAAGAACCACAGGGTTCCACAGATACGCAGTATTTT
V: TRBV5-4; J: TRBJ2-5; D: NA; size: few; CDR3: CASSLSHLQETQYF; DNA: TGTGCCAGCAGCTTGTCGCATCTACAAGAGACCCAGTACTTC
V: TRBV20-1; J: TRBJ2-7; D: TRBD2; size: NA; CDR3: CSARDLSSGLYEQYF; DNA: TGCAGTGCTAGAGATCTGTCTAGCGGTCTATACGAGCAGTACTTC
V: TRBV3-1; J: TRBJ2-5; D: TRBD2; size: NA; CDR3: CASSQDPAGKQETQYF; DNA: TGTGCCAGCAGCCAAGATCCAGCGGGGAAGCAAGAGACCCAGTACTTC
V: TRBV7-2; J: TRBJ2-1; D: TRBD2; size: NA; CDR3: CASSFTSGSDEQFF; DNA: TGTGCCAGCAGCTTTACTAGCGGGAGCGATGAGCAGTTCTTC
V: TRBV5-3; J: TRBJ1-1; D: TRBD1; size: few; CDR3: CASSVLGTGVNTEAFF; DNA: TGTGCCAGCAGCGTGCTTGGGACAGGGGTGAACACTGAAGCTTTCTTT
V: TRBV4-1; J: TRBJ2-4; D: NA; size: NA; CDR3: CASSQLSVNGRNIQYF; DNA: TGCGCCAGCAGCCAATTGTCTGTCAATGGCCGAAACATTCAGTACTTC
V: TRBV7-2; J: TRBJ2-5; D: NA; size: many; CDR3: CASSMRRGGETQYF; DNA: TGTGCCAGCAGCATGAGACGAGGGGGAGAGACCCAGTACTTC
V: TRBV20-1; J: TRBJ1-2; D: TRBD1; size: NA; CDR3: CSARDAGQGDGYTF; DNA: TGCAGTGCTAGAGATGCCGGACAGGGTGATGGCTACACCTTC
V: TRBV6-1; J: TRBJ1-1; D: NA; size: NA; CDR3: CASSYVRVAEAFF; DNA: TGTGCCAGCAGTTACGTCAGAGTTGCTGAAGCTTTCTTT
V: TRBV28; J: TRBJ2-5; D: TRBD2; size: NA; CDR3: CASSTTSGQETQYF; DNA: TGTGCCAGCAGTACCACTAGCGGCCAAGAGACCCAGTACTTC
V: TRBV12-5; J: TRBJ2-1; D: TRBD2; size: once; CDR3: CASGSLAGMDEQFF; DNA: TGTGCTAGTGGTTCACTAGCGGGAATGGATGAGCAGTTCTTC
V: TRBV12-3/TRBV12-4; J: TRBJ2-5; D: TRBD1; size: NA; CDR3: CASTKTGGYQETQYF; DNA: TGTGCCAGCACCAAGACAGGGGGTTATCAAGAGACCCAGTACTTC
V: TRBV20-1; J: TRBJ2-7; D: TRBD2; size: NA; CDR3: CSARDGAGEFYEQYF; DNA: TGCAGTGCTAGAGATGGGGCGGGAGAATTCTACGAGCAGTACTTC
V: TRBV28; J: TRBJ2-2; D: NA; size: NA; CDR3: CASSLSGEAGELFF; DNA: TGTGCCAGCAGTTTATCAGGGGAGGCCGGGGAGCTGTTTTTT
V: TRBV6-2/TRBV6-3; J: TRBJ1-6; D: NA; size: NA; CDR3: CASSYFGRNSPLHF; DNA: TGTGCCAGCAGTTACTTCGGCAGAAATTCACCCCTCCACTTT
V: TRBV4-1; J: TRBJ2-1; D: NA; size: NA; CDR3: CASTPGSSYSPRHNEQFF; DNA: TGCGCCAGCACCCCGGGGAGCTCCTACAGCCCTCGACACAATGAGCAGTTCTTC
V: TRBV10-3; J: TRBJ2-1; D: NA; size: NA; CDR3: CAISESGDSYNEQFF; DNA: TGTGCCATCAGTGAGTCGGGGGATTCCTACAATGAGCAGTTCTTC